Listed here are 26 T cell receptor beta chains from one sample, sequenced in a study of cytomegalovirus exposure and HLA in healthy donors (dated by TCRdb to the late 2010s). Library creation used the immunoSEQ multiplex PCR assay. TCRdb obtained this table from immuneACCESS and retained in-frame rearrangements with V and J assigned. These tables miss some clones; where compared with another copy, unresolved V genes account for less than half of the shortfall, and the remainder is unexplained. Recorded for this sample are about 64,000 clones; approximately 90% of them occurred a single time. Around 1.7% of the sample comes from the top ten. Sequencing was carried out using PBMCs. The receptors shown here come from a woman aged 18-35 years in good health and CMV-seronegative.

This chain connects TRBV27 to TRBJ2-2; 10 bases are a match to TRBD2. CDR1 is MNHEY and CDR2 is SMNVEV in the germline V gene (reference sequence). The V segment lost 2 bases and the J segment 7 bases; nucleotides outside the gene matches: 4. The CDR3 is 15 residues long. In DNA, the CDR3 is TGTGCCAGCAGTTTACTAGCGGGGGCGGGCGGGGAGCTGTTTTTT. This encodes CASSLLAGAGGELFF.

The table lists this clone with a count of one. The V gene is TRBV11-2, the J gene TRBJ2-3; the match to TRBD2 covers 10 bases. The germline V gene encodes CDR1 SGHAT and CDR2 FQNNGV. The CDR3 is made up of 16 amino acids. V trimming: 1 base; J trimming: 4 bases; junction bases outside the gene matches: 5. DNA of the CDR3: TGTGCCAGCAGCTTAGGGCTAGCGGGAGAGGCAGATACGCAGTATTTT. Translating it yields CASSLGLAGEADTQYF.

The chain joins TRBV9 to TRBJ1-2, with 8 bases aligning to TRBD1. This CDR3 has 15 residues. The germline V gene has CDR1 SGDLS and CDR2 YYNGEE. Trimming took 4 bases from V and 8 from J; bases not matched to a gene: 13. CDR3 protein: CASSPGQGSAGGYTF. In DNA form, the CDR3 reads TGTGCCAGCAGCCCCGGACAGGGAAGTGCTGGCGGCTACACCTTC.

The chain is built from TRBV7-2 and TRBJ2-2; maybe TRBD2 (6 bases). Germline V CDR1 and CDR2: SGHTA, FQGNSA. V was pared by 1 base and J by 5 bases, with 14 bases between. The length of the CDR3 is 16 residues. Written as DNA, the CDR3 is TGTGCCAGCAGCTTAGAAAAGCGGGTTTGGACCGGGGAGCTGTTTTTT. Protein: CASSLEKRVWTGELFF.

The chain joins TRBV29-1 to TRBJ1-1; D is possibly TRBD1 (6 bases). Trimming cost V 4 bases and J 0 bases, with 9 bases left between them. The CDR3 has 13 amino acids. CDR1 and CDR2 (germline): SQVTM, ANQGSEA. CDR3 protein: CSVGGQMNTEAFF. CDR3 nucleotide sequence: TGCAGCGTTGGTGGACAGATGAACACTGAAGCTTTCTTT.

The CDR3 spells CASSQGQGGEQYF. DNA for the CDR3: TGCGCCAGCAGTCAGGGACAGGGGGGCGAGCAGTACTTC. The V and J genes are TRBV23-1 and TRBJ2-7; TRBD1 matches 11 bases. TRBV23-1 carries the ORF label, with uncertain function. The CDR3 length is 13 residues. V shed 3 bases and J 6 bases; nucleotides not matched to a gene: 1.

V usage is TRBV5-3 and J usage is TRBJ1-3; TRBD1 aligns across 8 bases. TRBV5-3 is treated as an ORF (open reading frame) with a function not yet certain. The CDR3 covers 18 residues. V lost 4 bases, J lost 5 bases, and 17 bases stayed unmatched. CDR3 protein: CARSRAGPGTGCRNTIYF. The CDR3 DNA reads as TGTGCCAGAAGCAGGGCCGGCCCCGGGACAGGTTGCAGAAACACCATATATTTT.

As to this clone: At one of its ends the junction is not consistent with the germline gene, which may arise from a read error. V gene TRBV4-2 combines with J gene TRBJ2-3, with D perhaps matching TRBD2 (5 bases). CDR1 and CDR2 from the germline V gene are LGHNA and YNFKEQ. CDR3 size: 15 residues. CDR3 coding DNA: TGTGCCAGCAGACAAGTCCGCGGGCACACAGATACGCAGTATTTT. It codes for CASRQVRGHTDTQYF.

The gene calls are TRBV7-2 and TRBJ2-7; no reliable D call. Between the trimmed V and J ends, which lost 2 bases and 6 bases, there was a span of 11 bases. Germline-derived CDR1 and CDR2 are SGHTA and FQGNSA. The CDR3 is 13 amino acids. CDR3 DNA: TGTGCCAGCAGCTTATGGTCCCTCGGCGAGCAGTACTTC. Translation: CASSLWSLGEQYF.

Written as DNA, the CDR3 is TGTGCCAGCAGCATCGGGACAAACTATGGCTACACCTTC. Its translation: CASSIGTNYGYTF. The genes are TRBV7-2 and TRBJ1-2; the D gene is possibly TRBD1 (6 bases). Germline V gene sequence: CDR1 SGHTA, CDR2 FQGNSA. V was trimmed by 5 bases and J by 2 bases, leaving 9 bases between them. The CDR3 is 13 amino acids.

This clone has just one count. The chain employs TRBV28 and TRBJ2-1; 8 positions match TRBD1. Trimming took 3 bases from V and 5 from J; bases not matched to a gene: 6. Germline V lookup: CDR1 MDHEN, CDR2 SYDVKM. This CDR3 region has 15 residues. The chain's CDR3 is CASSFTDRVNNEQFF. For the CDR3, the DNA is TGTGCCAGCAGTTTTACGGACAGGGTTAACAATGAGCAGTTCTTC.

CDR3 amino acids: CASSLVAGENEAFF. DNA for the CDR3: TGCGCCAGCAGCTTGGTGGCAGGGGAGAATGAAGCTTTCTTT. The V and J genes are TRBV5-1 and TRBJ1-1; tentatively, D is TRBD1 (6 bases). There are 14 residues in the CDR3. Trimming removed 0 bases at V and 7 bases at J, with 13 bases between. Germline V gives CDR1 SGHRS, CDR2 YFSETQ.

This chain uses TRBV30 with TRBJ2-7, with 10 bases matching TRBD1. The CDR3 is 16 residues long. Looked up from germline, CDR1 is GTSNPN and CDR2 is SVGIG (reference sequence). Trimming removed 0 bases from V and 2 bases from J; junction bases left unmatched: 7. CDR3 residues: CAWSVLSGQGPYEQYF. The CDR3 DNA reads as TGTGCCTGGAGTGTACTTTCGGGACAGGGGCCCTACGAGCAGTACTTC. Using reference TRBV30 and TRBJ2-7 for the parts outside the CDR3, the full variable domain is SQTIHQWPATLVQPVGSPLSLECTVEGTSNPNLYWYRQAAGRGLQLLFYSVGIGQISSEVPQNLSASRPQDRQFILSSKKLLLSDSGFYLCAWSVLSGQGPYEQYFGPGTRLTVT.

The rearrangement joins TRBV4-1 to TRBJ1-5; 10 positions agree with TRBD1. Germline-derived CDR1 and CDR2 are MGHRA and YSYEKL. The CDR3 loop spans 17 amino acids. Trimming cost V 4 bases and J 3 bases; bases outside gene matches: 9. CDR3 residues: CASSPPGQGIPNQPQHF. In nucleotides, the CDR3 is TGCGCCAGCAGCCCTCCGGGACAGGGGATCCCCAATCAGCCCCAGCATTTT.

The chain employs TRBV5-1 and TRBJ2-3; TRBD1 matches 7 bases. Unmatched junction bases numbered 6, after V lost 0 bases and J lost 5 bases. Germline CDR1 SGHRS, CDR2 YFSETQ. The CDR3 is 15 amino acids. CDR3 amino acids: CASSLGRGQVDTQYF. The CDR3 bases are TGCGCCAGCAGCTTGGGTAGGGGGCAGGTAGATACGCAGTATTTT. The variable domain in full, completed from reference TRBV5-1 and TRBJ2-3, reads KAGVTQTPRYLIKTRGQQVTLSCSPISGHRSVSWYQQTPGQGLQFLFEYFSETQRNKGNFPGRFSGRQFSNSRSEMNVSTLELGDSALYLCASSLGRGQVDTQYFGPGTRLTVL.

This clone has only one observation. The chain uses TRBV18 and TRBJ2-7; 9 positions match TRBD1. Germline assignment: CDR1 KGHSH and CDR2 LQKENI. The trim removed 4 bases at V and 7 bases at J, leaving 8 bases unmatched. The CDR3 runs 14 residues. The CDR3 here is CASSLRQGVDEQYF. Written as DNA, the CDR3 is TGTGCCAGCTCACTTAGACAGGGGGTGGATGAGCAGTACTTC.

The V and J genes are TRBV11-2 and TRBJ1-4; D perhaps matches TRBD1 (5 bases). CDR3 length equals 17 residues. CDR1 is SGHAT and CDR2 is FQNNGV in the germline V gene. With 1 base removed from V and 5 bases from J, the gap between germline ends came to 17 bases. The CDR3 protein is CASSLGYRGTPNEKLFF. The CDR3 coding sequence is TGTGCCAGCAGCTTAGGATATCGGGGGACCCCCAATGAAAAACTGTTTTTT.

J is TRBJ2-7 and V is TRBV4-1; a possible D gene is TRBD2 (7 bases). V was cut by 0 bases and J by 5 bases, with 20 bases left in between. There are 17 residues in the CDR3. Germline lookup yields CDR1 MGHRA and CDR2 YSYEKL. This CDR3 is CASSQDLLWGGRDEQYF. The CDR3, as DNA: TGCGCCAGCAGCCAAGATTTACTCTGGGGGGGCCGGGACGAGCAGTACTTC.

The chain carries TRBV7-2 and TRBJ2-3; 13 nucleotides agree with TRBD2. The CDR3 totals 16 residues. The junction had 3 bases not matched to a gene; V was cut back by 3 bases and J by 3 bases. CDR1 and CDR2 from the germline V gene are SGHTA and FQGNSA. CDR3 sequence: CASSFTSGRGTDTQYF. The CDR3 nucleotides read TGTGCCAGCAGCTTCACTAGCGGGAGGGGAACAGATACGCAGTATTTT.

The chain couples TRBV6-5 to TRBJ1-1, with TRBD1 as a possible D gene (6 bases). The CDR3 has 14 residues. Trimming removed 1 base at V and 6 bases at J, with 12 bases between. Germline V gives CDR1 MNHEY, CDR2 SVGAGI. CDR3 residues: CASSYFQGFSEAFF. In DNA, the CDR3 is TGTGCCAGCAGTTACTTTCAGGGGTTCTCTGAAGCTTTCTTT.

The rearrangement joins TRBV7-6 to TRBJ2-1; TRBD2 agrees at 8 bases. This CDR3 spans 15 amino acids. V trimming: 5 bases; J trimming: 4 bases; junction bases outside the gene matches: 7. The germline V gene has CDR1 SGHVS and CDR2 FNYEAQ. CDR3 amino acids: CASSQTSGEYNEQFF. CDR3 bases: TGTGCCAGCAGCCAAACTAGCGGAGAGTACAATGAGCAGTTCTTC.

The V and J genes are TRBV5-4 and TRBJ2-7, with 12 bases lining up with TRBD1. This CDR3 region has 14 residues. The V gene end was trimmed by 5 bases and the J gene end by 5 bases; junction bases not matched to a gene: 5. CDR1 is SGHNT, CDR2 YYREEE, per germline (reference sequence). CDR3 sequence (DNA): TGTGCCAGCAGTCGGGACAGGGGGCTGAACGAGCAGTACTTC. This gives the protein CASSRDRGLNEQYF.

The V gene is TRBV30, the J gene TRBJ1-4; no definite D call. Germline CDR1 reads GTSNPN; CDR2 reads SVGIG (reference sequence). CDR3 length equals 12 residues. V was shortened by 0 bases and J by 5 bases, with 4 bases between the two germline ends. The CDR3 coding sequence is TGTGCCTGGAGTGTACAGAATGAAAAACTGTTTTTT. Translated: CAWSVQNEKLFF.

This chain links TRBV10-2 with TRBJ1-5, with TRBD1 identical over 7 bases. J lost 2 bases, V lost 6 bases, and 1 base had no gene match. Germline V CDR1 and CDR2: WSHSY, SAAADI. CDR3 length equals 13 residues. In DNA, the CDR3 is TGCGCCAGCAGCGGACAGGGCAATCAGCCCCAGCATTTT. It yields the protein CASSGQGNQPQHF.

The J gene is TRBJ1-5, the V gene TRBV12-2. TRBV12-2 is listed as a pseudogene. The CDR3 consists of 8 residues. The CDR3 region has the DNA TGTGCAAGTCGCTTCGGGTCCTGG. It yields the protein CASRFGSW.

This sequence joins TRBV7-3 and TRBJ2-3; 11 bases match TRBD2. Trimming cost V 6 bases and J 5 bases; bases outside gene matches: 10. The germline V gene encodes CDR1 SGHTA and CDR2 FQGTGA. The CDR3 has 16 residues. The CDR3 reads CASSPTSGSPRDTQYF. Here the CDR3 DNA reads TGTGCCAGCAGTCCTACTAGCGGGAGCCCAAGAGATACGCAGTATTTT.